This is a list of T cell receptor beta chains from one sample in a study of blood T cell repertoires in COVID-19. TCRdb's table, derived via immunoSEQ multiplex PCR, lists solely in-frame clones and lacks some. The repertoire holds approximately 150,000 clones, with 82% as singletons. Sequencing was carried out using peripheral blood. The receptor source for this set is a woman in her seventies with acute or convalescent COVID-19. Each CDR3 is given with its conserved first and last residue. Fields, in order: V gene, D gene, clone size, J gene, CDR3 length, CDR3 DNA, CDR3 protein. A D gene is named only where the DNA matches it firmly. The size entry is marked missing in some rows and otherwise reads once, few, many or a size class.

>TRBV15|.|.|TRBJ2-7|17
TGTGCCACCAGCAGAGATTATGGGGCAGGTGACTCCTACGAGCAGTACTTC
CATSRDYGAGDSYEQYF
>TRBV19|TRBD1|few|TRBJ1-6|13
TGTGCCAGCCATACAGGGGTTAATTCACCCCTCCACTTT
CASHTGVNSPLHF
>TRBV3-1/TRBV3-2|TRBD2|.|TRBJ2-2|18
TGTGCCAGCAGCCTCGGACTAGCGGGGGGGCAGAACACCGGGGAGCTGTTTTTT
CASSLGLAGGQNTGELFF
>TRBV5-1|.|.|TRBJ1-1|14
TGCGCCAGCAGCTTGGCCGCGAGGAACACTGAAGCTTTCTTT
CASSLAARNTEAFF
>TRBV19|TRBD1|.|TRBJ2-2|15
TGTGCCAGTAGTGTGGGAGACAGGGGGCCGGGGGAGCTGTTTTTT
CASSVGDRGPGELFF
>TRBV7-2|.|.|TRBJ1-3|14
TGTGCCAGCAGCTTAGAATTCTTTGGAAACACCATATATTTT
CASSLEFFGNTIYF
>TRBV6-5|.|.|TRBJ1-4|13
TGTGCCAGCAAGGAGGCAGGGACAGAAAAACTGTTTTTT
CASKEAGTEKLFF
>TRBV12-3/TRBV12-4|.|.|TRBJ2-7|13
TGTGCCAGCAGTGACGGGAGCTCCTACGAGCAGTACTTC
CASSDGSSYEQYF
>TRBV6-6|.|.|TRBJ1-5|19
TGTGCCAGCAGGCGATACCTACCAACAGGGAATTTAAACAATCAGCCCCAGCATTTT
CASRRYLPTGNLNNQPQHF
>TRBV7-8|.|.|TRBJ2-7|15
TGTGCCAGCAGCTTCGACGGGACACGCGCCTACGAGCAGTACTTC
CASSFDGTRAYEQYF
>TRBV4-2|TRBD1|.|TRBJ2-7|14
TGTGCCAGCAGCCAAGTCGCAGGGGGCGACGAGCAGTACTTC
CASSQVAGGDEQYF
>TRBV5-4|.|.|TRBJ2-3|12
TGTGCCAGCAGCCTAATAACAGATACGCAGTATTTT
CASSLITDTQYF
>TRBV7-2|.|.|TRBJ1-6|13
TGTGCCAGCAGCTTAGTCGGGGATTCACCCCTCCACTTT
CASSLVGDSPLHF
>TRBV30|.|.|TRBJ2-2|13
TGTGCCTGGAGTGGACTCAATACCGGGGAGCTGTTTTTT
CAWSGLNTGELFF
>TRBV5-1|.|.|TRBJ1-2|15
TGCGCCAGCAGCCTAGGACACGGGCTTGAAGTTGGCTACACCTTC
CASSLGHGLEVGYTF
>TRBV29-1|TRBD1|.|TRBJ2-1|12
TGCAGCGTGGGGGACAGGGTCAATGAGCAGTTCTTC
CSVGDRVNEQFF
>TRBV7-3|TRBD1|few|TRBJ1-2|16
TGTGCCAGCAGCCCAAGGCCAGGGGGCTTTAACTATGGCTACACCTTC
CASSPRPGGFNYGYTF
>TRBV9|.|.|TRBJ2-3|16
TGTGCCAGCAGCGTAGGTCCTTCGCGCCACACAGATACGCAGTATTTT
CASSVGPSRHTDTQYF
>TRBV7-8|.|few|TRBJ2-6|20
TGTGCCAGCAGCTTAGTTTTACTTGTGGGGACAACCTCTGGGGCCAACGTCCTGACTTTC
CASSLVLLVGTTSGANVLTF
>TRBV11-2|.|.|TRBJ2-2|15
TGTGCCAGCAGCTTTGCGGCGGCAGACACCGGGGAGCTGTTTTTT
CASSFAAADTGELFF
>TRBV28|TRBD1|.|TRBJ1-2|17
TGTGCCAGCAGCCAAGGGGGGACAGGTCCTCCTAACTATGGCTACACCTTC
CASSQGGTGPPNYGYTF
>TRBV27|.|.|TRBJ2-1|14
TGTGCCAGCAGTTTAAGAGGGCCTGTGGATGAGCAGTTCTTC
CASSLRGPVDEQFF
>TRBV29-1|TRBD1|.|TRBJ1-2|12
TGCAGCGCCCCGGGACAGAGGTATGGCTACACCTTC
CSAPGQRYGYTF
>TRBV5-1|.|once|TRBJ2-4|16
TGCGCCAGCAGCCCTAGGGGGACGGGGGCCAAAAACATTCAGTACTTC
CASSPRGTGAKNIQYF
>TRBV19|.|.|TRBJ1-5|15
TGTGCCAGTAGTCTCGAGTTTTATAGCAATCAGCCCCAGCATTTT
CASSLEFYSNQPQHF
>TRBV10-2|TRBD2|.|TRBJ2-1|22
TGCGCCAGCCTGCGTTTTTTTCCCCTGGGCCTAGCGGGGGGGGGAAGTTACAATGAGCAGTTCTTC
CASLRFFPLGLAGGGSYNEQFF
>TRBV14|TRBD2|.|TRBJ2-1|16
TGTGCCAGCAGCCCCCTACAGGGACTAGCGTACAATGAGCAGTTCTTC
CASSPLQGLAYNEQFF
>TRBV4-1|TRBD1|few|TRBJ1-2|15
TGCGCCAGCAGCCAGGGGACAGGGGTAAGCTATGGCTACACCTTC
CASSQGTGVSYGYTF
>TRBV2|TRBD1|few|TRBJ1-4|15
TGTGCCAGCAGCGACCGGACAGGTTTTTGGGAAAAACTGTTTTTT
CASSDRTGFWEKLFF
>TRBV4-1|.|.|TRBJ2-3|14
TGCGCCAGCAGCCAAGATCGTAACACAGATACGCAGTATTTT
CASSQDRNTDTQYF
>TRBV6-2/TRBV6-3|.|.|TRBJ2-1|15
TGTGCCAGCAGTCCCCCAAGCGGGTCTTCGCATGAGCAGTTCTTC
CASSPPSGSSHEQFF
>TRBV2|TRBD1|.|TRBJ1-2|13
TGTGCCAGCAGCGGACAGGGGGTGTATGGCTACACCTTC
CASSGQGVYGYTF
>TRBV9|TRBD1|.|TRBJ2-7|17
TGTGCCAGCAGCCCCCACTTCAGGGGGACAGTACCCTACGAGCAGTACTTC
CASSPHFRGTVPYEQYF
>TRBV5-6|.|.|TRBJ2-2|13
TGTGCCAGCAGCAAGTTAGTCCCCGGGGAGCTGTTTTTT
CASSKLVPGELFF
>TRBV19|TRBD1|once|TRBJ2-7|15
TGTGCCAGTAGTTACCGGGACAGCGAGAGCTACGAGCAGTACTTC
CASSYRDSESYEQYF
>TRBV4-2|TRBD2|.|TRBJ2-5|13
TGTGCCAGCAGCCTCAGACTAGCAGAGACCCAGTACTTC
CASSLRLAETQYF
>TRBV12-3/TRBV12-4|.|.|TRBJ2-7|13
TGTGCCAGCAGTTACAGGGATCTTGGCGAGCAGTACTTC
CASSYRDLGEQYF
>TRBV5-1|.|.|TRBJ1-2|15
TGCGCCAGCAGCTTGGATGACGGGAGGCGTTTAGGCTACACCTTC
CASSLDDGRRLGYTF
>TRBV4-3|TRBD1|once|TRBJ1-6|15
TGCGCCAGCAGCCAAGAGGGACAGGGACGCTCACCCCTCCACTTT
CASSQEGQGRSPLHF
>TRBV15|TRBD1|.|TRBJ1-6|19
TGTGCCACCAGCAGAGGGGCACAGGGGAGGCTGACCTATAATTCACCCCTCCACTTT
CATSRGAQGRLTYNSPLHF
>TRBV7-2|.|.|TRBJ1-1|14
TGTGCCAGCAGCTTGCCCCGGGAGGGCACTGAAGCTTTCTTT
CASSLPREGTEAFF
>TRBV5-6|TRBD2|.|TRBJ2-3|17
TGTGCCAGCACCTCATCCGGGACTACCTATACTTGGGATACGCAGTATTTT
CASTSSGTTYTWDTQYF
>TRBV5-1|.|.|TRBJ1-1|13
TGCGCCAGCTCCCTTGGTTTCGGCACTGAAGCTTTCTTT
CASSLGFGTEAFF
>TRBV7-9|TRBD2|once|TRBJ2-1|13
TGTGCCAGCAGCGTTGGTGGGAGGGGTGAGCAGTTCTTC
CASSVGGRGEQFF